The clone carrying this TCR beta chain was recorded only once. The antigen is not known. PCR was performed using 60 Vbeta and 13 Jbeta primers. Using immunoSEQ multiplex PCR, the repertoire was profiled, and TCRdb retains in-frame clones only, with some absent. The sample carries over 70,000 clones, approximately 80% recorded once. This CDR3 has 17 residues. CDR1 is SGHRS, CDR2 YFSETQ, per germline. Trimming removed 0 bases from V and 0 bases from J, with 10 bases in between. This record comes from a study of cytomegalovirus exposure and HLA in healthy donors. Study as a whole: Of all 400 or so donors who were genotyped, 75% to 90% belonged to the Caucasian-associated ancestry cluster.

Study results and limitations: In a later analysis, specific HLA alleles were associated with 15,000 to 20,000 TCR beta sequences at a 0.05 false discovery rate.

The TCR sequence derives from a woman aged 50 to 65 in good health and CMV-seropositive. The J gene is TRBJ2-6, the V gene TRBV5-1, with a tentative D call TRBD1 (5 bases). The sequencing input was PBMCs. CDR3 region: CASSLDQGRSGANVLTF. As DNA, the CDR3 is TGCGCCAGCAGCTTGGATCAGGGCCGCTCTGGGGCCAACGTCCTGACTTTC.